What follows are 23 T cell receptor beta chains derived from one specimen sequenced in a study of glioma-infiltrating T cells after dendritic cell vaccination. Measured with immunoSEQ multiplex PCR; TCRdb has only the in-frame clones, and not every one. The sample shows around 72,000 clones, 80% to 85% of them seen only once. Here the sequenced sample was blood, taken before dendritic cell vaccination. These receptors came from a human donor with glioblastoma.

This sequence joins TRBV5-1 and TRBJ2-7; TRBD2 aligns across 7 bases. V lost 4 bases to trimming and J lost 2 bases; unmatched junction nucleotides: 9. In germline, CDR1 is SGHRS, CDR2 YFSETQ. CDR3 length: 15 amino acids. In DNA, the CDR3 is TGCGCCAGCAGCCCGGCCACTAGCGACACCTACGAGCAGTACTTC. It specifies CASSPATSDTYEQYF.

This clone was detected only a few times. The chain carries TRBV2 and TRBJ1-4; 7 nucleotides match TRBD1. The CDR3 is 13 residues long. V lost 11 bases and J lost 2; bases outside the gene matches: 5. Germline values: CDR1 SNHLY, CDR2 FYNNEI. CDR3 protein: CAGQTGTNEKLFF. The CDR3 DNA reads TGTGCCGGACAGACAGGGACTAATGAAAAACTGTTTTTT. Drawing the rest from reference TRBV2 and TRBJ1-4, the complete variable domain is EPEVTQTPSHQVTQMGQEVILRCVPISNHLYFYWYRQILGQKVEFLVSFYNNEISEKSEIFDDQFSVERPDGSNFTLKIRSTKLEDSAMYFCAGQTGTNEKLFFGSGTQLSVL.

This clone was seen just once. The CDR3 loop is CASSTPVAGNQPQHF. CDR3 nucleotide sequence: TGTGCCAGTAGTACCCCTGTCGCGGGAAATCAGCCCCAGCATTTT. The V call is TRBV19, the J call TRBJ1-5; D is unclear. The CDR3 contains 15 residues. In germline, CDR1 is LNHDA, CDR2 SQIVND (reference sequence). V was trimmed by 4 bases and J by 4 bases, leaving 14 bases between them.

This clone was observed once. The rearrangement uses TRBV7-9 and TRBJ1-2; 10 bases agree with TRBD1. Germline V lookup: CDR1 SEHNR, CDR2 FQNEAQ (reference sequence). With V trimmed by 6 bases and J by 0 bases, 13 bases remained unmatched. The CDR3 is 18 amino acids. The CDR3 reads CASSTTGGQQRANYGYTF. Written as DNA, the CDR3 is TGTGCCAGCAGTACGACAGGGGGCCAGCAGAGGGCTAACTATGGCTACACCTTC.

The chain carries TRBV7-7 and TRBJ2-5; no reliable D call. V dropped 2 bases and J dropped 5 bases, with 9 bases sitting between them. Germline V gives CDR1 SSHAT, CDR2 FNYEAQ (reference sequence). The CDR3 loop spans 13 amino acids. CDR3 protein: CASSLSVQETQYF. The CDR3 DNA reads as TGTGCCAGCAGCTTAAGTGTACAGGAGACCCAGTACTTC.

This clone was detected a few times. The rearrangement joins TRBV20-1 to TRBJ2-7; TRBD1 matches 8 bases. Germline trimming cut 5 bases from V and 7 bases from J; bases unmatched to any gene: 4. The CDR3 is 11 residues long. Per the germline V gene, CDR1 is DFQATT and CDR2 is SNEGSKA (reference sequence). CDR3 loop: CSAAGGGEQYF. In nucleotides, the CDR3 is TGCAGTGCTGCAGGGGGCGGGGAGCAGTACTTC.

This clone was picked up a small number of times. This chain links TRBV6-5 with TRBJ2-2, with no clear D. The CDR3 has 14 amino acids. Germline CDR1 reads MNHEY; CDR2 reads SVGAGI. With 0 bases removed from V and 3 bases from J, the gap between germline ends came to 5 bases. CDR3 residues: CASSYSSDTGELFF. The CDR3 DNA reads TGTGCCAGCAGTTACTCGTCGGACACCGGGGAGCTGTTTTTT.

A single count supports this clone. This chain uses TRBV21-1 with TRBJ1-2; TRBD1 is taken as the D call from the table, unchecked against the DNA. TRBV21-1 is shown as a pseudogene. This CDR3 comprises 16 residues. As DNA, the CDR3 is TGTGCCAGCAGCATACTGGGACGACAGGTACCTTATGGCTACACCTTC. This sequence encodes CASSILGRQVPYGYTF.

CDR3 in DNA: TGTGCCTGGATCCCGACAGGGAGCTACGAGCAGTACTTC. Its translation: CAWIPTGSYEQYF. The rearrangement links TRBV30 to TRBJ2-7, with 7 nucleotides matching TRBD1. Per the germline V gene, CDR1 is GTSNPN and CDR2 is SVGIG (reference sequence). The ends lost 4 bases at V and 3 bases at J; junction bases unmatched: 6. CDR3 size: 13 residues.

This clone came up a few times. The chain links TRBV19 to TRBJ2-7, with D possibly being TRBD1 (5 bases). Deletions cut 5 bases from V and 6 bases from J, with 14 bases between. CDR3 size: 13 residues. Germline loops: CDR1 LNHDA, CDR2 SQIVND (reference sequence). This CDR3 is CASSPGIPFEQYF. The CDR3 nucleotides are TGTGCCAGTAGTCCAGGGATTCCTTTCGAGCAGTACTTC. Filled out from reference TRBV19 and TRBJ2-7, the complete variable domain reads DGGITQSPKYLFRKEGQNVTLSCEQNLNHDAMYWYRQDPGQGLRLIYYSQIVNDFQKGDIAEGYSVSREKKESFPLTVTSAQKNPTAFYLCASSPGIPFEQYFGPGTRLTVT.

The J gene is TRBJ1-1, the V gene TRBV29-1, with TRBD1 matching 7 bases. The germline gives CDR1 SQVTM, CDR2 ANQGSEA. J was trimmed by 1 base and V by 5 bases; bases with no gene match: 1. The CDR3 has 12 residues. The CDR3 DNA is TGCAGCGTTCGGACAGGGAACACTGAAGCTTTCTTT. Translating it yields CSVRTGNTEAFF.

This clone was counted between two and nine times. This rearrangement joins TRBV4-3 to TRBJ1-6; no reliable D call. V was shortened by 1 base and J by 7 bases, with 11 bases between the two germline ends. CDR3 length equals 15 residues. Germline V gene lookup returns CDR1 LGHNA and CDR2 YSLEER. The CDR3 sequence: CASSQVRSRNSPLHF. Written as DNA, the CDR3 is TGCGCCAGCAGCCAAGTCCGGTCCCGGAATTCACCCCTCCACTTT.

The V gene is TRBV7-2, the J gene TRBJ1-2, with 7 bases fitting TRBD1. Germline loops: CDR1 SGHTA, CDR2 FQGNSA. The CDR3 totals 15 residues. V lost 5 bases to trimming and J lost 6 bases; unmatched junction nucleotides: 12. The chain's CDR3 is CASSHREDRKNGYTF. The DNA for the CDR3 is TGTGCCAGCAGCCATAGAGAGGACAGGAAGAATGGCTACACCTTC.

The V gene is TRBV18, the J gene TRBJ1-2, with unresolved D. CDR1 is KGHSH and CDR2 is LQKENI in the germline V gene. There are 14 residues in the CDR3. The germline V and J ends were trimmed by 1 base and 8 bases, with 14 bases remaining between them. The CDR3 coding sequence is TGTGCCAGCTCACCACTCCAGGAAACGGGGGGCTACACCTTC. Its translation: CASSPLQETGGYTF.

V usage is TRBV7-9 and J usage is TRBJ1-6; 7 bases match TRBD1. The trim removed 2 bases at V and 7 bases at J, leaving 5 bases unmatched. There are 15 residues in the CDR3. CDR1 and CDR2 from the germline V gene are SEHNR and FQNEAQ (reference sequence). The CDR3 sequence is CASSLITTGNSPLHF. The CDR3 nucleotides are TGTGCCAGCAGCTTAATAACGACAGGGAATTCACCCCTCCACTTT. Complete variable domain (other parts from reference TRBV7-9 and TRBJ1-6): DTGVSQNPRHKITKRGQNVTFRCDPISEHNRLYWYRQTLGQGPEFLTYFQNEAQLEKSRLLSDRFSAERPKGSFSTLEIQRTEQGDSAMYLCASSLITTGNSPLHFGNGTRLTVT.

J is TRBJ2-7 and V is TRBV29-1, with TRBD1 matching over 10 bases. Trimming cost V 1 base and J 0 bases; bases outside gene matches: 6. Germline assignment: CDR1 SQVTM and CDR2 ANQGSEA. This CDR3 spans 16 amino acids. The CDR3 sequence: CSVEGWGQGLSYEQYF. The CDR3 DNA reads TGCAGCGTTGAAGGGTGGGGACAGGGGCTCTCCTACGAGCAGTACTTC.

V is TRBV11-2 and J is TRBJ2-5; a possible D gene is TRBD2 (5 bases). Trimming took off 1 base at V and 7 bases at J, with 10 bases between the two ends. The germline V gene encodes CDR1 SGHAT and CDR2 FQNNGV. The CDR3 contains 13 residues. This CDR3 is CASSLAKGVTQYF. The CDR3 DNA reads TGTGCCAGCAGCTTAGCTAAGGGAGTGACCCAGTACTTC.

A few counts support this clone. Other nucleotide sequences in the sample specify the same CDR3. The chain combines TRBV10-3 with TRBJ1-5, with 7 bases matching TRBD1. V lost 0 bases to trimming and J lost 4 bases; unmatched junction nucleotides: 3. Germline CDR1 reads ENHRY; CDR2 reads SYGVKD. There are 15 residues in the CDR3. CDR3 in amino acids: CAISESGTDNQPQHF. The CDR3 region has the DNA TGTGCCATCAGTGAGTCGGGGACAGATAATCAGCCCCAGCATTTT.

This clone was recorded once. This rearrangement joins TRBV9 to TRBJ1-6; D perhaps matches TRBD1 (5 bases). Germline CDR1 SGDLS, CDR2 YYNGEE. V was clipped by 3 bases and J by 5 bases, with 15 bases between them. CDR3 length equals 16 residues. The CDR3 loop reads CASSDLRQGNNSPLHF. The CDR3, as DNA: TGTGCCAGCAGCGATCTCCGGCAGGGTAATAATTCACCCCTCCACTTT.

The chain employs TRBV7-2 and TRBJ2-7, with 10 bases matching TRBD1. Germline assignment: CDR1 SGHTA and CDR2 FQGNSA. The length of the CDR3 is 14 residues. The trim removed 5 bases at V and 2 bases at J, leaving 3 bases unmatched. CDR3 sequence reads: CASSNDRGPYEQYF. The CDR3 region has the DNA TGTGCCAGCAGCAATGACAGGGGGCCCTACGAGCAGTACTTC. Looking up the rest from reference TRBV7-2 and TRBJ2-7 gives the full variable domain: GAGVSQSPSNKVTEKGKDVELRCDPISGHTALYWYRQSLGQGLEFLIYFQGNSAPDKSGLPSDRFSAERTGGSVSTLTIQRTQQEDSAVYLCASSNDRGPYEQYFGPGTRLTVT.

This chain links TRBV5-6 with TRBJ2-3; possibly TRBD2 for D (5 bases). Trimming shortened V by 0 bases and J by 0 bases, and 11 bases separated the two germline ends. Germline-derived CDR1 and CDR2 are SGHDT and YYEEEE. This CDR3 has 16 residues. The DNA of the CDR3 is TGTGCCAGCAGCTTGGGGGGTAGCGCCAGCACAGATACGCAGTATTTT. Protein product: CASSLGGSASTDTQYF.

The chain has TRBV5-1 and TRBJ2-1; the match to TRBD2 covers 7 bases. Looked up from germline, CDR1 is SGHRS and CDR2 is YFSETQ. V was clipped by 1 base and J by 4 bases; unmatched bases: 2. The CDR3 totals 14 residues. The CDR3: CASSLLAEYNEQFF. CDR3 DNA sequence: TGCGCCAGCAGCTTGCTAGCGGAGTACAATGAGCAGTTCTTC. Filled out from reference TRBV5-1 and TRBJ2-1, the complete variable domain reads KAGVTQTPRYLIKTRGQQVTLSCSPISGHRSVSWYQQTPGQGLQFLFEYFSETQRNKGNFPGRFSGRQFSNSRSEMNVSTLELGDSALYLCASSLLAEYNEQFFGPGTRLTVL.

V and J are TRBV5-1 and TRBJ1-4, with 9 positions matching TRBD1. The CDR3 is 19 residues long. Germline-derived CDR1 and CDR2 are SGHRS and YFSETQ. The junction had 13 bases not matched to a gene; V was cut back by 4 bases and J by 0 bases. This CDR3 is CASSPKGQGRTTTNEKLFF. The DNA of the CDR3 is TGCGCCAGCAGCCCAAAAGGACAGGGGAGAACTACAACTAATGAAAAACTGTTTTTT.